The entry below describes one T cell receptor (beta chain). Its antigen target is currently unknown. Per-base qualities were not stored, and no clone one base away is much larger. Sequencing was carried out with an Illumina NovaSeq 6000. cDNA libraries for TCRalpha and TCRbeta were prepared by 5'RACE using constant-segment primers, with sample barcodes and unique molecular identifiers added. Trizol reagent was used to extract RNA from every sample. The libraries were amplified in two PCR steps, and the second step added a second sample barcode and Illumina TruSeq adapters. The libraries were sequenced on an Illumina NovaSeq using 2 x 150 bp paired-end reads. The paper's processing steps were these. Reads were demultiplexed and collapsed into UMI-guided consensus sequences with migec v1.2.7. Using mixcr v2.1.11, UMI consensuses were aligned to TRA and TRB V and J templates and then assembled into clonotypes. A clonotype was counted as expanded or contracted only if both edgeR and NoisET called the change significant, with noise models trained on biological replicates. For edgeR calls, a false discovery rate-adjusted p below 0.01 and a log2 fold-change threshold of 1 were applied. As an exploratory analysis of dynamics, PCA with hierarchical clustering was applied to max-normalized trajectories of the 1000 most abundant clonotypes. Separately sequenced CD4+ and CD8+ repertoires were used to assign a CD4 or CD8 phenotype to each responding clone. The public reads were run again by TCRdb, first through fastp at Q25 and then through MiXCR, and only productive beta chains were kept. For every CDR3 protein sequence, its rows merge into one entry that carries the most common genes and DNA. The V and J calls were determined by TCRdb, not by the authors. Counted in this sample were 350,000 to 550,000 distinct CDR3 sequences; more than 15% of them appeared once. The top ten hold about 22% of the sample.

Including the terminal cysteine and phenylalanine, the CDR3 comprises 13 residues. CDR3 DNA is the only sequence kept; it has 39 bases, read in frame from the first base. V sheds 5 bases and J sheds 6 bases, leaving 13 bases between their ends. The germline V gene encodes CDR1 MNHEY and CDR2 SMNVEV (reference sequence). This specimen belongs to a study of T-cell memory formation after mild COVID-19 (dated by TCRdb to the early 2020s). Looking at the study overall: Most TCR sequence clusters were specific to one of the two donors. Longitudinal TCRalpha and TCRbeta repertoire sequencing tracked T-cell clones expanding and contracting after mild COVID-19 in a couple of donors. Two young, previously healthy adult volunteers, one female and one male, were included in the cohort. Findings and caveats that apply to the study as a whole: The study covered only a couple of mild cases, and larger cohorts including severe cases with pre-infection samples were considered necessary. Balanced CD4/CD8 phenotypes were observed for clones contracting from day 15 to 85, whereas a bias towards CD4+ was observed for a second wave of clones expanding from day 15 to 37. Some responding clones were detected in pre-infection memory, which suggested that pre-existing cross-reactive memory T cells had joined the SARS-CoV-2 response. Contracting CD4+ clones turned up mainly in the CM and EM memory subsets, whereas EMRA was where CD8+ clones were enriched. Whether the second-wave clones peaking on day 37 were SARS-CoV-2 specific was not confirmed.

PBMCs were isolated by Ficoll-Paque density gradient centrifugation. The origin of this receptor is a man aged 18 to 35 who had mild COVID-19 (a few samples of this study predate the infection). The sample titles of this study are shuffled in the database, so cell type and time point are left out; the donor was told from shared clones. This receptor chain uses TRBV27 and TRBJ1-1; no D gene is confidently identified. Material: PBMCs or a T cell subset sorted from them (not recorded which). The base sequence is TGTGCCAGCAGTACCCGTCGTACGGCTGAAGCTTTCTTT. This is translated as CASSTRRTAEAFF.